The rows below give T cell receptor beta chains drawn from one sample of a study of shared clonotypes between healthy human individuals. Measured with immunoSEQ multiplex PCR; TCRdb has only the in-frame clones, and not every one. In the table there are about 1.1 million clones, around three quarters of which are singletons. The sample taken for sequencing was memory CD4+ T cells from PBMCs. Receptors originate from a man aged 18 to 29 in good health. Some clones in this sample may be carry-over from other donors' samples. Each CDR3 is given with its conserved first and last residue. D genes are given only for firm matches. Not all rows give a size; the values are once, few, many and, for expanded clones, a class.

j_gene: TRBJ2-5; v_gene: TRBV9; d_gene: TRBD2; abundance: -; CDR3aa: CASSVEGLAVEETQYF; CDR3nt: TGTGCCAGCAGCGTAGAGGGACTAGCAGTCGAAGAGACCCAGTACTTC
j_gene: TRBJ1-5; v_gene: TRBV30; d_gene: TRBD1; abundance: few; CDR3aa: CAWSEGVYRGSNQPQHF; CDR3nt: TGTGCCTGGAGTGAAGGGGTCTACAGGGGAAGCAATCAGCCCCAGCATTTT
j_gene: TRBJ2-7; v_gene: TRBV4-1; d_gene: TRBD1; abundance: few; CDR3aa: CASSPGGDRALRGEQYF; CDR3nt: TGCGCCAGCAGCCCTGGAGGAGACAGGGCCTTACGGGGCGAGCAGTACTTC
j_gene: TRBJ1-5; v_gene: TRBV5-4; d_gene: -; abundance: -; CDR3aa: CASSLGGGNSNQPQHF; CDR3nt: TGTGCCAGCAGCTTGGGAGGGGGAAATAGCAATCAGCCCCAGCATTTT
j_gene: TRBJ1-6; v_gene: TRBV2; d_gene: -; abundance: -; CDR3aa: CASSEVRGTNSPLHF; CDR3nt: TGTGCCAGCAGTGAGGTCCGGGGCACTAATTCACCCCTTCACTTT
j_gene: TRBJ2-7; v_gene: TRBV27; d_gene: TRBD1; abundance: -; CDR3aa: CASSLSFRGTAPYEQYF; CDR3nt: TGTGCCAGCAGTTTATCGTTTAGGGGGACAGCCCCCTACGAGCAGTACTTC
j_gene: TRBJ1-2; v_gene: TRBV25-1; d_gene: TRBD1; abundance: -; CDR3aa: CASSYAGGTTYGYTF; CDR3nt: TGTGCCAGCAGCTACGCAGGGGGTACTACCTATGGCTACACCTTC
j_gene: TRBJ1-1; v_gene: TRBV11-2; d_gene: -; abundance: -; CDR3aa: CASSIYSANTEAFF; CDR3nt: TGTGCCAGCAGCATTTATTCAGCGAACACTGAAGCTTTCTTT
j_gene: TRBJ2-7; v_gene: TRBV9; d_gene: TRBD1; abundance: -; CDR3aa: CASSPRTGLNEQYF; CDR3nt: TGTGCCAGCAGCCCCCGGACAGGGTTGAACGAGCAGTACTTC
j_gene: TRBJ1-5; v_gene: TRBV7-2; d_gene: -; abundance: -; CDR3aa: CASSFLNRESNQPQHF; CDR3nt: TGTGCCAGCAGCTTCTTGAACAGGGAAAGCAATCAGCCCCAGCATTTT
j_gene: TRBJ1-1; v_gene: TRBV6-1; d_gene: TRBD1; abundance: -; CDR3aa: CASSMDRGNTEAFF; CDR3nt: TGTGCCAGCAGTATGGACAGGGGGAACACTGAAGCTTTCTTT
j_gene: TRBJ2-1; v_gene: TRBV28; d_gene: -; abundance: -; CDR3aa: CASTKSPGSGSSYNEQFF; CDR3nt: TGTGCCAGCACCAAAAGCCCAGGGAGCGGAAGCTCCTACAATGAGCAGTTCTTC
j_gene: TRBJ1-2; v_gene: TRBV6-5; d_gene: -; abundance: -; CDR3aa: CASSSLDRRNGYTF; CDR3nt: TGTGCCAGCAGTTCCCTAGACAGGCGAAATGGCTACACCTTC
j_gene: TRBJ2-7; v_gene: TRBV4-2; d_gene: -; abundance: -; CDR3aa: CASSDQRPGGYEQYF; CDR3nt: TGTGCCAGCAGCGACCAGCGTCCGGGCGGCTACGAGCAGTACTTC
j_gene: TRBJ2-1; v_gene: TRBV28; d_gene: TRBD2; abundance: -; CDR3aa: CASRGLAGYNEQFF; CDR3nt: TGTGCCAGCAGAGGACTAGCGGGCTACAATGAGCAGTTCTTC
j_gene: TRBJ1-2; v_gene: TRBV28; d_gene: -; abundance: -; CDR3aa: CASRVGGTNYGYTF; CDR3nt: TGTGCCAGCAGAGTGGGGGGGACGAACTATGGCTACACCTTC
j_gene: TRBJ1-3; v_gene: TRBV11-2; d_gene: -; abundance: once; CDR3aa: CASSLRRTENSGNTIYF; CDR3nt: TGTGCCAGCAGCCTGAGAAGGACAGAGAACTCTGGAAACACCATATATTTT
j_gene: TRBJ2-7; v_gene: TRBV29-1; d_gene: -; abundance: -; CDR3aa: CSWRDRSEQYF; CDR3nt: TGCAGTTGGCGAGACAGGAGCGAGCAGTACTTC
j_gene: TRBJ2-3; v_gene: TRBV6-6; d_gene: TRBD2; abundance: -; CDR3aa: CASSSLSGRGTDTQYF; CDR3nt: TGTGCCAGCAGTTCCCTGAGCGGGAGGGGCACAGATACGCAGTATTTT
j_gene: TRBJ2-7; v_gene: TRBV28; d_gene: -; abundance: -; CDR3aa: CASRAQRYEQYF; CDR3nt: TGTGCCAGCAGGGCACAGAGGTACGAGCAGTACTTC
j_gene: TRBJ2-7; v_gene: TRBV2; d_gene: TRBD2; abundance: once; CDR3aa: CASSDTLAGNYEQYF; CDR3nt: TGTGCCAGCAGTGATACCCTAGCGGGAAACTACGAGCAGTACTTC
j_gene: TRBJ1-3; v_gene: TRBV2; d_gene: -; abundance: many; CDR3aa: CASSSRPSSGNTIYF; CDR3nt: TGTGCCAGCTCGTCCAGGCCCTCCTCTGGAAACACCATATATTTT
j_gene: TRBJ1-2; v_gene: TRBV7-9; d_gene: -; abundance: -; CDR3aa: CASSPGAAYGYTF; CDR3nt: TGTGCCAGCAGCCCTGGGGCAGCCTATGGCTACACCTTC
j_gene: TRBJ2-5; v_gene: TRBV5-4; d_gene: TRBD1; abundance: -; CDR3aa: CASSMDPWTGEETQYF; CDR3nt: TGTGCCAGCAGCATGGACCCTTGGACAGGGGAAGAGACCCAGTACTTC
j_gene: TRBJ2-7; v_gene: TRBV27; d_gene: TRBD1; abundance: -; CDR3aa: CASSLRDRGAYEQYF; CDR3nt: TGTGCCAGCAGTTTGCGGGACAGGGGGGCCTACGAGCAGTACTTC
j_gene: TRBJ1-2; v_gene: TRBV5-6; d_gene: -; abundance: -; CDR3aa: CASSLREGYTF; CDR3nt: TGTGCCAGCAGCTTACGGGAAGGCTACACCTTC
j_gene: TRBJ2-7; v_gene: TRBV9; d_gene: TRBD2; abundance: -; CDR3aa: CASSVKASGNYEQYF; CDR3nt: TGTGCCAGCAGCGTGAAAGCTAGCGGAAACTACGAGCAGTACTTC
j_gene: TRBJ2-7; v_gene: TRBV15; d_gene: -; abundance: once; CDR3aa: CATSQGYGREQYF; CDR3nt: TGTGCCACCAGCCAGGGTTACGGGCGGGAGCAGTACTTC
j_gene: TRBJ1-2; v_gene: TRBV7-3; d_gene: -; abundance: few; CDR3aa: CASSAGLGYGYTF; CDR3nt: TGTGCCAGCAGCGCGGGACTAGGCTATGGCTACACCTTC
j_gene: TRBJ1-5; v_gene: TRBV11-3; d_gene: -; abundance: -; CDR3aa: CAAPRTGGNSNQPQHF; CDR3nt: TGTGCCGCCCCCCGGACGGGGGGCAATAGCAATCAGCCCCAGCATTTT
j_gene: TRBJ2-7; v_gene: TRBV30; d_gene: -; abundance: few; CDR3aa: CAWTGTSTDEQYF; CDR3nt: TGTGCCTGGACCGGGACTTCAACCGACGAGCAGTACTTC
j_gene: TRBJ1-1; v_gene: TRBV5-1; d_gene: TRBD1; abundance: -; CDR3aa: CASSLVGQGTTEAFF; CDR3nt: TGCGCCAGCAGCTTGGTTGGACAGGGGACCACTGAAGCTTTCTTT
j_gene: TRBJ1-1; v_gene: TRBV11-2; d_gene: -; abundance: once; CDR3aa: CASSLIGRQRIAFF; CDR3nt: TGTGCCAGCAGCTTAATCGGGAGGCAGAGAATTGCTTTCTTT
j_gene: TRBJ2-1; v_gene: TRBV15; d_gene: -; abundance: -; CDR3aa: CATSRDTGYNEQFF; CDR3nt: TGTGCCACCAGCAGAGATACAGGGTACAATGAGCAGTTCTTC
j_gene: TRBJ2-2; v_gene: TRBV5-6; d_gene: TRBD2; abundance: -; CDR3aa: CASSYSGTSARGAGELFF; CDR3nt: TGTGCCAGCAGCTATTCCGGGACTAGCGCCAGAGGGGCCGGGGAGCTGTTTTTT
j_gene: TRBJ2-7; v_gene: TRBV5-1; d_gene: TRBD2; abundance: -; CDR3aa: CASSLLAGGINYEQYF; CDR3nt: TGCGCCAGCAGTTTACTAGCGGGAGGGATCAACTACGAGCAGTACTTC
j_gene: TRBJ1-2; v_gene: TRBV2; d_gene: -; abundance: -; CDR3aa: CASSVWGGGTGYTF; CDR3nt: TGTGCCAGCAGTGTGTGGGGCGGAGGTACTGGCTACACCTTC
j_gene: TRBJ1-4; v_gene: TRBV12-2; d_gene: -; abundance: -; CDR3aa: CASRLGRDRGRTNEKLFF; CDR3nt: TGTGCAAGTCGCCTAGGGAGGGACAGGGGGCGGACTAATGAAAAACTGTTTTTT
j_gene: TRBJ2-7; v_gene: TRBV6-6; d_gene: -; abundance: -; CDR3aa: CASTGDSLYEQYF; CDR3nt: TGTGCCAGCACGGGGGACAGCCTCTACGAGCAGTACTTC
j_gene: TRBJ2-7; v_gene: TRBV28; d_gene: -; abundance: -; CDR3aa: CASSLWEGEQYF; CDR3nt: TGTGCCAGCAGTTTATGGGAGGGGGAGCAGTACTTC
j_gene: TRBJ2-5; v_gene: TRBV6-6; d_gene: -; abundance: -; CDR3aa: CASRLELLQETQYF; CDR3nt: TGTGCCAGCAGATTAGAGCTACTCCAAGAGACCCAGTACTTC
j_gene: TRBJ2-1; v_gene: TRBV19; d_gene: TRBD1; abundance: -; CDR3aa: CASSTSTGFNEQFF; CDR3nt: TGTGCCAGTAGTACCTCGACAGGGTTCAATGAGCAGTTCTTC
j_gene: TRBJ2-1; v_gene: TRBV10-3; d_gene: TRBD2; abundance: -; CDR3aa: CAISPGLAGGNNNEQFF; CDR3nt: TGTGCCATCAGTCCGGGACTAGCGGGAGGGAACAACAATGAGCAGTTCTTC
j_gene: TRBJ1-2; v_gene: TRBV29-1; d_gene: -; abundance: few; CDR3aa: CSVDTKQGEGYTF; CDR3nt: TGCAGCGTCGACACTAAACAGGGAGAGGGCTACACCTTC
j_gene: TRBJ2-1; v_gene: TRBV7-3; d_gene: -; abundance: -; CDR3aa: CASSSGGDSRQFF; CDR3nt: TGTGCCAGCAGCTCTGGAGGTGATTCGCGGCAGTTCTTC
j_gene: TRBJ1-5; v_gene: TRBV5-8; d_gene: -; abundance: few; CDR3aa: CASSLTVGQPQHF; CDR3nt: TGTGCCAGCAGCTTGACCGTCGGGCAGCCCCAGCATTTT
j_gene: TRBJ1-3; v_gene: TRBV13; d_gene: TRBD1; abundance: -; CDR3aa: CASSSNRGAGNTIYF; CDR3nt: TGTGCCAGCAGCTCAAACAGGGGGGCTGGAAACACCATATATTTT
j_gene: TRBJ2-5; v_gene: TRBV5-1; d_gene: -; abundance: -; CDR3aa: CASSFSGTQYF; CDR3nt: TGCGCCAGCAGCTTTTCCGGGACCCAGTACTTC
j_gene: TRBJ2-4; v_gene: TRBV29-1; d_gene: -; abundance: -; CDR3aa: CSVLVGAKNIQYF; CDR3nt: TGCAGCGTTCTAGTAGGGGCCAAAAACATTCAGTACTTC
j_gene: TRBJ2-7; v_gene: TRBV11-3; d_gene: -; abundance: -; CDR3aa: CASSLVPGRQQYF; CDR3nt: TGTGCCAGCAGCTTAGTCCCAGGGAGGCAGCAGTACTTC
j_gene: TRBJ1-1; v_gene: TRBV4-2; d_gene: -; abundance: -; CDR3aa: CASSQDRSGTEAFF; CDR3nt: TGTGCCAGCAGCCAAGATAGGAGTGGGACTGAAGCTTTCTTT
j_gene: TRBJ2-5; v_gene: TRBV6-1; d_gene: -; abundance: -; CDR3aa: CASSVLSQETQYF; CDR3nt: TGTGCCAGCAGTGTCCTCTCACAAGAGACCCAGTACTTC
j_gene: TRBJ2-7; v_gene: TRBV7-9; d_gene: -; abundance: -; CDR3aa: CASSLLGVSYEQYF; CDR3nt: TGTGCCAGCAGCTTATTAGGGGTTTCCTACGAGCAGTACTTC